These 28 T cell receptor beta chains share one sample of origin, sequenced in a study of T-cell reconstitution after alpha-beta-depleted transplantation in children. Molecular barcoding with unique molecular identifiers was used for the TCRbeta library. One entry per CDR3 protein, called by TCRdb with MiXCR from the PCR reads. The sample shows some 600,000 distinct CDR3 sequences, around 13% of them seen only once. The sample was PBMCs, mostly from graft donor cells, taken 360 days after TCRalphabeta/CD19-depleted stem cell transplant. The receptors originated from a male patient between 10 and 17 years old who had a stem cell transplant for acute myeloid leukemia, so the T cells may come from the graft donor.

There are a few counts of this clonotype. The V and J genes are TRBV15 and TRBJ2-3; 9 nucleotides align to TRBD1. Germline values: CDR1 LNHNV, CDR2 YYDKDF (reference sequence). The CDR3 covers 18 residues. V lost 0 bases, J lost 7 bases, and 14 bases stayed unmatched. The CDR3 sequence is CATSRDLAYRDRVHTQYF. The CDR3 DNA sequence: TGTGCCACCAGCAGAGATTTAGCCTACCGGGACAGGGTTCATACGCAGTATTTT.

The sample holds many counts of this clonotype. The chain has TRBV29-1 and TRBJ2-7; 9 bases are shared with TRBD1. After removal of 7 bases from V and 3 bases from J, the junction contained 7 bases not matched to a gene. Germline lookup yields CDR1 SQVTM and CDR2 ANQGSEA. The CDR3 runs to 13 residues. This CDR3 is CSAAMGQGYEQYF. The CDR3 nucleotides read TGCAGCGCCGCGATGGGACAGGGCTACGAGCAGTACTTC.

This clonotype was seen more than once but under ten times. V gene TRBV29-1 combines with J gene TRBJ2-7, with 10 bases identical to TRBD1. Germline V gene lookup returns CDR1 SQVTM and CDR2 ANQGSEA. V was pared by 7 bases and J by 4 bases, with 10 bases of the junction left unmatched. The CDR3 runs 14 residues. The chain's CDR3 is CSAPSGTGVYEQYF. The CDR3 coding sequence is TGCAGCGCCCCATCCGGGACAGGGGTTTACGAGCAGTACTTC.

V usage is TRBV18 and J usage is TRBJ2-3; 13 positions match TRBD2. Germline V gives CDR1 KGHSH, CDR2 LQKENI. Germline trimming cut 4 bases from V and 5 bases from J; bases unmatched to any gene: 6. The CDR3 is 16 residues long. The CDR3 coding sequence is TGTGCCAGCTCACTCGGACTAGCGGGAGTGCGAGATACGCAGTATTTT. Translated, it gives CASSLGLAGVRDTQYF.

The DNA for the CDR3 is TGCAGCGTGGCGGTGGGTTTAGAATACGAGCAGTACTTC. Encoded protein: CSVAVGLEYEQYF. V gene TRBV29-1 combines with J gene TRBJ2-7; no definite D call. The CDR3 spans 13 residues. Deletions cut 6 bases from V and 4 bases from J, with 16 bases between. CDR1 is SQVTM and CDR2 is ANQGSEA in the germline V gene.

The rearrangement links TRBV30 to TRBJ2-2; D remains unclear. Trimming stripped 4 bases from V and 1 base from J, with 13 bases between. Germline loops: CDR1 GTSNPN, CDR2 SVGIG (reference sequence). The CDR3 loop spans 15 amino acids. The CDR3 nucleotides are TGTGCCTGGAACATGGGGTCCATGAACACCGGGGAGCTGTTTTTT. Translated: CAWNMGSMNTGELFF.

This clonotype was recorded at least ten times. The V gene is TRBV3-1, the J gene TRBJ2-1; 13 nucleotides agree with TRBD2. Germline loops: CDR1 LGHDT, CDR2 YNNKEL (reference sequence). V lost 0 bases to trimming and J lost 9 bases; unmatched junction nucleotides: 8. The CDR3 has 17 residues. CDR3 residues: CASSQDWGLAGRSEQFF. CDR3 nucleotides: TGTGCCAGCAGCCAAGACTGGGGACTAGCGGGAAGAAGTGAGCAGTTCTTC.

The chain carries TRBV28 and TRBJ2-7; D gene unclear. Germline V gene lookup returns CDR1 MDHEN and CDR2 SYDVKM. V was shortened by 7 bases and J by 0 bases, with 16 bases between the two germline ends. There are 15 residues in the CDR3. The CDR3 DNA reads as TGTGCCAGCACCGTTGGGTTAGTTTTCTCCTACGAGCAGTACTTC. The encoded protein is CASTVGLVFSYEQYF.

The table lists this clonotype with many counts. The chain carries TRBV28 and TRBJ2-7; tentatively, D is TRBD1 or TRBD2 (5 bases each). The V end was cut by 3 bases, the J end by 4 bases, with 19 bases between. Germline CDR1 is MDHEN and CDR2 is SYDVKM. CDR3 size: 16 residues. CDR3 DNA sequence: TGTGCCAGCAGTTTTAGTCTCCTAACGGGGCTGTACGAGCAGTACTTC. Translated: CASSFSLLTGLYEQYF.

The chain joins TRBV5-8 to TRBJ2-7; TRBD1 aligns across 8 bases. The CDR3 contains 16 residues. Germline CDR1 reads SGHTS; CDR2 reads YDEGEE. J was trimmed by 6 bases and V by 2 bases; bases with no gene match: 13. This CDR3 is CASSLEVAGGTGEQYF. Written as DNA, the CDR3 is TGTGCCAGCAGCTTAGAAGTGGCAGGGGGCACGGGCGAGCAGTACTTC.

This clonotype was observed a handful of times. V gene TRBV20-1 combines with J gene TRBJ2-1; D gene ambiguous. Trimming stripped 0 bases from V and 12 bases from J, with 9 bases between. CDR1 and CDR2 from the germline V gene are DFQATT and SNEGSKA (reference sequence). The CDR3 loop spans 11 amino acids. This CDR3 is CSARDVPGQFF. The CDR3 nucleotides read TGCAGTGCTAGAGATGTTCCTGGGCAGTTCTTC.

The V and J genes are TRBV7-3 and TRBJ2-2, with a weak D call TRBD2 (5 bases). CDR3 length: 15 amino acids. The germline V and J ends were trimmed by 5 bases and 1 base, with 11 bases remaining between them. The V gene's germline CDR1 is SGHTA and CDR2 FQGTGA. The CDR3 loop reads CASSTVAGNTGELFF. The CDR3 DNA follows: TGTGCCAGCAGCACCGTGGCGGGGAACACCGGGGAGCTGTTTTTT.

V gene TRBV25-1 combines with J gene TRBJ2-2; TRBD2 matches at 8 bases. CDR1 is MGHDK, CDR2 SYGVNS, per germline. The J segment lost 7 bases and the V segment lost 2 bases, leaving 9 bases of the junction unmatched. The CDR3 covers 16 residues. The CDR3 DNA reads as TGTGCCAGCAGTGAACGGGAGGGCCTTGCGATCGGGGAGCTGTTTTTT. Translated: CASSEREGLAIGELFF.

V is TRBV28 and J is TRBJ1-5; D not resolved. V was cut by 4 bases and J by 0 bases, with 7 bases left in between. The CDR3 totals 14 residues. Germline V lookup: CDR1 MDHEN, CDR2 SYDVKM. The CDR3 sequence: CASSWLTSNQPQHF. CDR3 in DNA: TGTGCCAGCAGTTGGCTGACTAGCAATCAGCCCCAGCATTTT. Using reference TRBV28 and TRBJ1-5 for the parts outside the CDR3, the full variable domain is DVKVTQSSRYLVKRTGEKVFLECVQDMDHENMFWYRQDPGLGLRLIYFSYDVKMKEKGDIPEGYSVSREKKERFSLILESASTNQTSMYLCASSWLTSNQPQHFGDGTRLSIL.

Only a few counts were recorded for this clonotype. The rearrangement links TRBV12-3 or TRBV12-4 to TRBJ1-2; D unresolved. V gave up 7 bases and J gave up 5 bases, with 8 bases separating them. This CDR3 spans 11 amino acids. CDR3 nucleotides: TGTGCCAGCACCCCGGGGTATGGCTACACCTTC. Translated, it gives CASTPGYGYTF.

The rearrangement uses TRBV20-1 and TRBJ2-7; D is unresolved. The V and J ends lost 0 bases and 0 bases respectively, with 12 bases between them. The length of the CDR3 is 15 residues. Germline CDR1 and CDR2: DFQATT and SNEGSKA (reference sequence). CDR3: CSARDPTVSSYEQYF. The CDR3 coding sequence is TGCAGTGCTAGAGATCCGACGGTGAGCTCCTACGAGCAGTACTTC.

This CDR3 is CSGGTGEDGYTF. CDR3 DNA: TGCAGCGGGGGGACAGGGGAAGATGGCTACACCTTC. This chain links TRBV29-1 with TRBJ1-2, with TRBD1 matching 10 bases. Germline V gene sequence: CDR1 SQVTM, CDR2 ANQGSEA. The CDR3 totals 12 residues. V lost 7 bases, J lost 6 bases, and 5 bases stayed unmatched.

This clonotype has just a few counts. The chain carries TRBV20-1 and TRBJ2-3, with TRBD2 matching 13 bases. Unmatched junction bases numbered 7, after V lost 0 bases and J lost 4 bases. The CDR3 is 17 residues long. Germline V gene data show CDR1 as DFQATT and CDR2 as SNEGSKA (reference sequence). The CDR3 protein is CSARDRPLAGGADTQYF. CDR3 coding DNA: TGCAGTGCTAGAGATCGACCACTAGCGGGAGGGGCAGATACGCAGTATTTT.

This clonotype appeared a few times. The chain recombines TRBV25-1 with TRBJ1-1, with a tentative D call TRBD1 (6 bases). V was pared by 8 bases and J by 1 base, with 11 bases between. The CDR3 is 13 amino acids. Germline lookup yields CDR1 MGHDK and CDR2 SYGVNS. The CDR3 loop reads CASARGGNTEAFF. DNA of the CDR3: TGTGCCAGCGCAAGGGGGGGGAACACTGAAGCTTTCTTT.

This clonotype has a handful of counts. The CDR3 spells CASSLYEGGDNEQYF. The CDR3 nucleotides read TGTGCCAGCAGTTTATATGAGGGGGGGGACAACGAGCAGTACTTC. V and J are TRBV28 and TRBJ2-7; possibly TRBD2 for D (7 bases). This CDR3 has 15 residues. Trimming took off 1 base at V and 5 bases at J, with 15 bases between the two ends. Germline CDR1 is MDHEN and CDR2 is SYDVKM.

Turning to this clonotype: Germline and junction disagree at one end, which may indicate a read error. This chain joins TRBV6-4 and TRBJ2-1; 11 positions agree with TRBD2. CDR3 length equals 18 residues. Germline V CDR1 and CDR2: MRHNA, SNTAGT. CDR3 sequence reads: CTSCFSNLAGGPYNEQFF. Here the CDR3 DNA reads TGTACCAGCTGTTTCTCCAATCTAGCGGGAGGACCCTACAATGAGCAGTTCTTC.

This clonotype was observed a handful of times. The rearrangement links TRBV3-1 to TRBJ2-1; D remains unclear. The germline V gene has CDR1 LGHDT and CDR2 YNNKEL (reference sequence). CDR3 size: 11 residues. Trimming took 10 bases from V and 6 from J, leaving 10 bases between them. DNA of the CDR3: TGTGCCACCCCCGGCGCCAATGAGCAGTTCTTC. Protein: CATPGANEQFF.

The CDR3 here is CASSLAGGTQPQHF. Here the CDR3 DNA reads TGCGCCAGCAGCTTGGCGGGGGGGACGCAGCCCCAGCATTTT. The chain links TRBV5-1 to TRBJ1-5, with D possibly being TRBD1 (5 bases). The ends were cut back, 0 bases at V and 7 bases at J, with 11 bases in the middle. CDR3 length: 14 amino acids. Germline V lookup: CDR1 SGHRS, CDR2 YFSETQ.

The V and J genes are TRBV7-2 and TRBJ2-7, with D hard to call. Germline V gives CDR1 SGHTA, CDR2 FQGNSA. The CDR3 spans 14 residues. The ends were cut back, 6 bases at V and 7 bases at J, with 19 bases in the middle. For the CDR3, the DNA is TGTGCCAGCAGTCCCACCCGGGCCCTACTAGAGCAGTACTTC. This codes for CASSPTRALLEQYF.

The chain couples TRBV5-6 to TRBJ2-1; no reliable D call. Germline V gives CDR1 SGHDT, CDR2 YYEEEE. This CDR3 comprises 12 residues. The V and J ends lost 4 bases and 9 bases respectively, with 11 bases between them. The CDR3: CASSPWRLEQFF. In nucleotides, the CDR3 is TGTGCCAGCAGCCCTTGGCGTCTTGAGCAGTTCTTC.

This clonotype showed up many times. The genes are TRBV24-1 and TRBJ2-3, with D uncertain. This CDR3 contains 14 residues. From germline, CDR1 is KGHDR and CDR2 SFDVKD. V lost 6 bases and J 3 bases, leaving 12 bases between the germline ends. The CDR3 protein is CATSLGSLTDTQYF. Here the CDR3 DNA reads TGTGCCACCAGTCTGGGAAGTTTAACAGATACGCAGTATTTT.

This chain joins TRBV7-9 and TRBJ2-1; 13 positions agree with TRBD2. The J segment lost 4 bases and the V segment lost 3 bases, leaving 3 bases of the junction unmatched. The CDR3 is made up of 16 amino acids. Germline CDR1 is SEHNR and CDR2 is FQNEAQ (reference sequence). The CDR3 coding sequence is TGTGCCAGCAGCTTGACTAGCGGGAGGAATTACAATGAGCAGTTCTTC. Translating it yields CASSLTSGRNYNEQFF.

J is TRBJ2-1 and V is TRBV14; D is undetermined. Germline CDR1 and CDR2: SGHDN and FVKESK. There are 15 residues in the CDR3. The germline V and J ends were trimmed by 4 bases and 6 bases, with 16 bases remaining between them. The CDR3 protein is CASSLRVGGSNEQFF. The CDR3, as DNA: TGTGCCAGCAGCCTCCGGGTGGGTGGATCCAATGAGCAGTTCTTC.